What follows is one T cell receptor beta chain and its context. The target antigen is unknown. CDR1 LGHDT and CDR2 YNNKEL come from the germline V gene (reference sequence). The CDR3 extends over 15 amino acids. The method, 5' RACE with UMI labels, was used to prepare the TRB cDNA libraries. Following a re-call of the 5' RACE reads, TCRdb has one entry per CDR3 protein and lacks DNA. The table lists over 100,000 distinct CDR3 sequences. The data belong to a study of CXCR3-negative and CXCR3-positive naive CD8 T cells. Each CD8+ T cell subset was flow-sorted in triplicate. Every sort contained 300,000 cells. Study-wide results and limits: TRB CDR3 properties served as the basis for inferring TCR strength, and surface CD5 was comparable between naive subsets. Higher TRB CDR3 hydrophobicity marked CXCR3-positive naive cells relative to CXCR3-negative naive cells.

The chain carries TRBV3-1 and TRBJ2-3; TCRdb's assignment of TRBD2 cannot be checked, as there is no DNA. Sequenced input: naive CXCR3+ CD8+ T cells from blood. The subset: CD45RO-CCR7+CD27+CD95- naive CD8+ T cells expressing CXCR3 (TNR3+). The TCR sequence derives from a human donor in good health. Some clones in this sample may be carry-over from other donors' samples. The CDR3 spells CASSQSGGPLDTQYF.